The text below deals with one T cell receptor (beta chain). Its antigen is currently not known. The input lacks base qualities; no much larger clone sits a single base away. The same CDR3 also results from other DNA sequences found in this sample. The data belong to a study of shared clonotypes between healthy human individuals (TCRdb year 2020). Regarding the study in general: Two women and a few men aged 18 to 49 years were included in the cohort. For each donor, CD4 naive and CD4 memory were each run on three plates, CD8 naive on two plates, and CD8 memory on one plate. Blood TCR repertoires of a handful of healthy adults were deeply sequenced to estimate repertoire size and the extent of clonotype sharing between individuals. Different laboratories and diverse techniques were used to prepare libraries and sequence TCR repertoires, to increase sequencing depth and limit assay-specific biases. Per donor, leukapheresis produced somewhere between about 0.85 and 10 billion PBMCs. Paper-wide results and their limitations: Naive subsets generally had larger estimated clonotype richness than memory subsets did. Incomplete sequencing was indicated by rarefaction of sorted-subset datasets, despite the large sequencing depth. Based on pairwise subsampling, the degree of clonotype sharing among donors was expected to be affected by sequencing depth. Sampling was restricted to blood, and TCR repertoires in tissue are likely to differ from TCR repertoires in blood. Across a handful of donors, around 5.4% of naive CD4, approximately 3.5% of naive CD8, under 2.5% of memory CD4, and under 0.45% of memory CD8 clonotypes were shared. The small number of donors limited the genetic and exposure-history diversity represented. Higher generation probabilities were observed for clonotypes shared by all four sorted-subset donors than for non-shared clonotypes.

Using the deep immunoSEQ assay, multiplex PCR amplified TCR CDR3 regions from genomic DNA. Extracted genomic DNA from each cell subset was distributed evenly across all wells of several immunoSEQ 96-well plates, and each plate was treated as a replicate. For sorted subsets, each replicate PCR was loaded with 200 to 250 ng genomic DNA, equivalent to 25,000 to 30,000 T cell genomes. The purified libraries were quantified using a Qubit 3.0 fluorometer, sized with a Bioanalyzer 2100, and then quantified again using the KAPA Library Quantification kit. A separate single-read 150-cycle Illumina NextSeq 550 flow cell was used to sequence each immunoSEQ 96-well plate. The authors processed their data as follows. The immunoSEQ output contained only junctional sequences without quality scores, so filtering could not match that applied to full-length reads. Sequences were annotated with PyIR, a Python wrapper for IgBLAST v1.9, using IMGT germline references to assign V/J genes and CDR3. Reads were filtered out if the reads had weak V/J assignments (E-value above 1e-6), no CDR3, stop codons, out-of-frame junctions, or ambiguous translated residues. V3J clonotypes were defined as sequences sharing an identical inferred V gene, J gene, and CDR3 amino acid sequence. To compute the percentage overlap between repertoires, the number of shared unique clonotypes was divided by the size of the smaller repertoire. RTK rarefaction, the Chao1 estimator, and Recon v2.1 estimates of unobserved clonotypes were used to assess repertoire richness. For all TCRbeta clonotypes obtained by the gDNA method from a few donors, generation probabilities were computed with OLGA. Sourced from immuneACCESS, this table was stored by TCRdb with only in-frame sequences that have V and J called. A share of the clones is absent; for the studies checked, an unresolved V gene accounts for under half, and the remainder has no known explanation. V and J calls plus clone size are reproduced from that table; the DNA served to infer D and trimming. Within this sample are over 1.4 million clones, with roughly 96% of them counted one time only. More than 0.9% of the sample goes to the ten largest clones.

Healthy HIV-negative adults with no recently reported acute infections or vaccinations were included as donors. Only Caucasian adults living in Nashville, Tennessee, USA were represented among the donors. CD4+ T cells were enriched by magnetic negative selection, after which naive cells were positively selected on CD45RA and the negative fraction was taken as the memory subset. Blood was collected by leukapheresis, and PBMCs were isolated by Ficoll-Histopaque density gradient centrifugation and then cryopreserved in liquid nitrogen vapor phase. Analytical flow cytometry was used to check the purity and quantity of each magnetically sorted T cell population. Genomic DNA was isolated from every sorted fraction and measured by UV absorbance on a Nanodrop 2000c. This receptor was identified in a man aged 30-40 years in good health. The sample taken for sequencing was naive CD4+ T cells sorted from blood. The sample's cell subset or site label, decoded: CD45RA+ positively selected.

The CDR3 protein sequence reads: CASSLGTGPYEQYF. The sequenced DNA: TGTGCCAGCAGCTTAGGGACCGGGCCCTACGAGCAGTACTTC. The receptor chain draws on TRBV7-8 and TRBJ2-7; no D gene is confidently identified. The germline V gene supplies CDR1 SGHVS and CDR2 FQNEAQ. V is pared back by 1 base and J by 2 bases, with 9 bases lying between the germline termini. Including cysteine and phenylalanine, the CDR3 has 14 amino acids. Left in the record is the CDR3 DNA by itself, 42 bases read in frame from the first base.